This TCR beta chain originates from a study of shared clonotypes between healthy human individuals. Study-level background: Plates per donor: three CD4 naive, three CD4 memory, two CD8 naive, one CD8 memory. Study-wide results and limits: Generation probabilities of non-shared clonotypes were lower (relative to those shared by all four donors).

The germline gives CDR1 MNHEY, CDR2 SVGAGI. The length of the CDR3 is 14 residues. Trimming shortened V by 2 bases and J by 5 bases, and 12 bases separated the two germline ends. With regard to this clone: Its cognate antigen is unknown.

Sequencing was performed with immunoSEQ multiplex PCR; in TCRdb, only in-frame clones are kept and a portion is missing. The repertoire has under 2,000,000 clones, 85% to 95% of them found once; the top ten carry approximately 1.2%. Naivety among CD8 cells was defined by CD45RO negativity and positive CCR7 selection, thereby excluding terminally differentiated effector memory CD45RA+ cells. Sequences were obtained from naive CD8+ T cells sorted from blood. The rearrangement uses TRBV6-5 and TRBJ1-1; weak D call: TRBD1 (5 bases). The clonotype was recovered from a man aged 18 to 29 in good health. CDR3 bases: TGTGCCAGCAGTTACGACGGGGGGGGAACTGAAGCTTTCTTT. It yields the protein CASSYDGGGTEAFF.